The source of this TCR beta chain is a study of blood T cell repertoires in COVID-19. Germline lookup yields CDR1 LGHDT and CDR2 YNNKEL (reference sequence). V shed 0 bases, J shed 4 bases, and the junction held 8 bases outside the gene matches. The CDR3 has 17 amino acids. The table came from immunoSEQ multiplex PCR; TCRdb's copy has only in-frame clones and leaves some out. The data show tens of thousands of clones, with around 89% seen just once and around 1% held by the top ten. The sequenced material came from PBMCs or T cells enriched from blood (not recorded which). The receptor's source is a woman between 50 and 59 years old with acute COVID-19. V usage is TRBV3-1 (or the pseudogene TRBV3-2) and J usage is TRBJ1-5, with 8 bases matching TRBD1. Here the CDR3 DNA reads TGTGCCAGCAGCCAAGATTCGGGCAGGGGGCGAAATCAGCCCCAGCATTTT. Protein product: CASSQDSGRGRNQPQHF.